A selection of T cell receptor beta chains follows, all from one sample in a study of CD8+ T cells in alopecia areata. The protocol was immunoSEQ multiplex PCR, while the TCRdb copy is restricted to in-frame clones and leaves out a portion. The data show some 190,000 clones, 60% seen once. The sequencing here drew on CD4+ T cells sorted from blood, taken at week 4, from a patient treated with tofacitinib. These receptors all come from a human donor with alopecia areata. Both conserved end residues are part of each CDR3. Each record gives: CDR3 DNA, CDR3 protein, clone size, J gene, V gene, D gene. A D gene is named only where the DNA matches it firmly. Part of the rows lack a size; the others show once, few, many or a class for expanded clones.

cdr3_nt: TGTGCCAGCAGCGACGGAGGGGCCTCTGGAAACACCATATATTTT
cdr3_aa: CASSDGGASGNTIYF
clone_size: few
j_call: TRBJ1-3
v_call: TRBV6-5
d_call: -

cdr3_nt: TGTGCCAGCACCACTACGGGGGACACTGAAGCTTTCTTT
cdr3_aa: CASTTTGDTEAFF
clone_size: -
j_call: TRBJ1-1
v_call: TRBV7-2
d_call: -

cdr3_nt: TGCAGCGTTGAAGAGGGACTAGTCCGAAACCAAGAGACCCAGTACTTC
cdr3_aa: CSVEEGLVRNQETQYF
clone_size: -
j_call: TRBJ2-5
v_call: TRBV29-1
d_call: TRBD2

cdr3_nt: TGCGCCAGCAGCTTACAGGGGGCAGGCACAGATACGCAGTATTTT
cdr3_aa: CASSLQGAGTDTQYF
clone_size: -
j_call: TRBJ2-3
v_call: TRBV5-1
d_call: TRBD1

cdr3_nt: TGTGCCAGCAGCTTTGTTAGCGGGGCAAATGAGCAGTTCTTC
cdr3_aa: CASSFVSGANEQFF
clone_size: many
j_call: TRBJ2-1
v_call: TRBV7-9
d_call: TRBD2

cdr3_nt: TGTGCCAGCAGCTTGTCGGGGACAGGGATGTTCTACGAGCAGTACTTC
cdr3_aa: CASSLSGTGMFYEQYF
clone_size: -
j_call: TRBJ2-7
v_call: TRBV5-4
d_call: TRBD1

cdr3_nt: TGCGCCAGCAGCCAAGAAAGAGCGGGGCACTACAATGAGCAGTTCTTC
cdr3_aa: CASSQERAGHYNEQFF
clone_size: few
j_call: TRBJ2-1
v_call: TRBV4-3
d_call: TRBD2

cdr3_nt: TGCGCCAGCAGCTTGGAGGCAGGTAACACTGAAGCTTTCTTT
cdr3_aa: CASSLEAGNTEAFF
clone_size: few
j_call: TRBJ1-1
v_call: TRBV5-1
d_call: -

cdr3_nt: TGTGCCTGGAGTGCCGGGGAAGAGACCCAGTACTTC
cdr3_aa: CAWSAGEETQYF
clone_size: -
j_call: TRBJ2-5
v_call: TRBV30
d_call: -

cdr3_nt: TGCGCCAGCAGCTTGGAAGGGACTAGCGGACGTGGAAAGAACAATGAGCAGTTCTTC
cdr3_aa: CASSLEGTSGRGKNNEQFF
clone_size: few
j_call: TRBJ2-1
v_call: TRBV5-1
d_call: TRBD2

cdr3_nt: TGCGCCAGCAGCTTGGCCGCCGAGCAGTACTTC
cdr3_aa: CASSLAAEQYF
clone_size: -
j_call: TRBJ2-7
v_call: TRBV5-1
d_call: -

cdr3_nt: TGTGCCAGTAGTATACCTACGGGACAGTTAAATCAGCCCCAGCATTTT
cdr3_aa: CASSIPTGQLNQPQHF
clone_size: few
j_call: TRBJ1-5
v_call: TRBV19
d_call: TRBD1

cdr3_nt: TGTGCCATCAGCTTCGACAGGAGAGGGTTCAATGAGCAGTTCTTC
cdr3_aa: CAISFDRRGFNEQFF
clone_size: few
j_call: TRBJ2-1
v_call: TRBV10-3
d_call: -

cdr3_nt: TGTGCCAGCAGTTTTTTAAGAGGGGGACTAGCCGGCGGCTTGAGGAATGAGCAGTTCTTC
cdr3_aa: CASSFLRGGLAGGLRNEQFF
clone_size: -
j_call: TRBJ2-1
v_call: TRBV27
d_call: TRBD2

cdr3_nt: TGTGCCAGCAGCTCCCCCAGCGGGAAAAGTTTTACCGGGGAGCTGTTTTTT
cdr3_aa: CASSSPSGKSFTGELFF
clone_size: -
j_call: TRBJ2-2
v_call: TRBV28
d_call: TRBD2

cdr3_nt: TGTGCCAGCAGGAGTATGAGGAGGGCCAACACTGAAGCTTTCTTT
cdr3_aa: CASRSMRRANTEAFF
clone_size: few
j_call: TRBJ1-1
v_call: TRBV27
d_call: -

cdr3_nt: TGTGCCTGGAGTGTACTTCTAGCTAGCACAGATACGCAGTATTTT
cdr3_aa: CAWSVLLASTDTQYF
clone_size: -
j_call: TRBJ2-3
v_call: TRBV30
d_call: -

cdr3_nt: TGTGCCAGCAGAAGGACAGGGGACACCGGGGAGCTGTTTTTT
cdr3_aa: CASRRTGDTGELFF
clone_size: -
j_call: TRBJ2-2
v_call: TRBV6-5
d_call: TRBD1

cdr3_nt: TGTGCCAGCAGCGGACAGGGGCTTTCATACAATGAGCAGTTCTTC
cdr3_aa: CASSGQGLSYNEQFF
clone_size: -
j_call: TRBJ2-1
v_call: TRBV7-2
d_call: TRBD1

cdr3_nt: TGCAGCGGAGTGGGGAATGAGCAGTTCTTC
cdr3_aa: CSGVGNEQFF
clone_size: -
j_call: TRBJ2-1
v_call: TRBV29-1
d_call: -

cdr3_nt: TGCGCCAGCAGCTTGACAGCAAATCAAGAGACCCAGTACTTC
cdr3_aa: CASSLTANQETQYF
clone_size: -
j_call: TRBJ2-5
v_call: TRBV5-1
d_call: -

cdr3_nt: TGTGCCTGGACCTTACAGGGACATGGCTACACCTTC
cdr3_aa: CAWTLQGHGYTF
clone_size: -
j_call: TRBJ1-2
v_call: TRBV30
d_call: -

cdr3_nt: TGTGCCAGCAGTCTCGTCCGGGGGTCCCTCACTGAAGCTTTCTTT
cdr3_aa: CASSLVRGSLTEAFF
clone_size: -
j_call: TRBJ1-1
v_call: TRBV9
d_call: -

cdr3_nt: TGTGCCAGCAGCTTGTTCGGGGAAGACGCTGGGGCCAACGTCCTGACTTTC
cdr3_aa: CASSLFGEDAGANVLTF
clone_size: -
j_call: TRBJ2-6
v_call: TRBV5-6
d_call: -

cdr3_nt: TGCGCCAGCAGCTTCAGGACGAACACCGGGGAGCTGTTTTTT
cdr3_aa: CASSFRTNTGELFF
clone_size: -
j_call: TRBJ2-2
v_call: TRBV5-1
d_call: -

cdr3_nt: TGTGCCAGTAGTCCGGGGAGCCAACAGGGGCCGATCTTC
cdr3_aa: CASSPGSQQGPIF
clone_size: -
j_call: TRBJ2-7
v_call: TRBV19
d_call: TRBD1

cdr3_nt: TGTGCCAGCAGCAGCTGGGGGCAGAGCACAGATACGCAGTATTTT
cdr3_aa: CASSSWGQSTDTQYF
clone_size: -
j_call: TRBJ2-3
v_call: TRBV7-2
d_call: -

cdr3_nt: TGTGCCAGCAGCTTGACGGGAGCAGAGACCCAGTACTTC
cdr3_aa: CASSLTGAETQYF
clone_size: few
j_call: TRBJ2-5
v_call: TRBV7-2
d_call: -

cdr3_nt: TGCGCCAGCAGCTTGGCTCTATCCTCTGGGGCCAACGTCCTGACTTTC
cdr3_aa: CASSLALSSGANVLTF
clone_size: -
j_call: TRBJ2-6
v_call: TRBV5-1
d_call: -

cdr3_nt: TGTGCCAGCAGTGACGGCTATGGCTACACCTTC
cdr3_aa: CASSDGYGYTF
clone_size: -
j_call: TRBJ1-2
v_call: TRBV2
d_call: -

cdr3_nt: TGTGCCAGCAGAGGGGACGGTTACTCCTACGAGCAGTACTTC
cdr3_aa: CASRGDGYSYEQYF
clone_size: -
j_call: TRBJ2-7
v_call: TRBV7-2
d_call: -

cdr3_nt: TGCAGCGTTGGTGGGGGGAGGAACATTCAGTACTTC
cdr3_aa: CSVGGGRNIQYF
clone_size: -
j_call: TRBJ2-4
v_call: TRBV29-1
d_call: -

cdr3_nt: TGTGCCTGGAGCCCCCCGGGCAGGTCTCGAGCTGAAGCTTTCTTT
cdr3_aa: CAWSPPGRSRAEAFF
clone_size: few
j_call: TRBJ1-1
v_call: TRBV30
d_call: -

cdr3_nt: TGCGCCAGCAGCTTGTTGCCGGGCAAACAAGAGACCCAGTACTTC
cdr3_aa: CASSLLPGKQETQYF
clone_size: -
j_call: TRBJ2-5
v_call: TRBV5-1
d_call: -

cdr3_nt: TGCAGCGTTTCTGACAGGGAAGTCGGCGAGCAGTACTTC
cdr3_aa: CSVSDREVGEQYF
clone_size: few
j_call: TRBJ2-7
v_call: TRBV29-1
d_call: TRBD1

cdr3_nt: TGCAGCGTCCGCCAAGGGGGCTTAAGGAACGAGCAGTACTTC
cdr3_aa: CSVRQGGLRNEQYF
clone_size: -
j_call: TRBJ2-7
v_call: TRBV29-1
d_call: TRBD1

cdr3_nt: TGTGCCAGCAGCCCACGAGCGCAGGGCTCTGGGGCCAACGTCCTGACTTTC
cdr3_aa: CASSPRAQGSGANVLTF
clone_size: once
j_call: TRBJ2-6
v_call: TRBV4-2
d_call: -

cdr3_nt: TGCAGCGTCTCCAGGGGAGGAGAGACCCAGTACTTC
cdr3_aa: CSVSRGGETQYF
clone_size: once
j_call: TRBJ2-5
v_call: TRBV29-1
d_call: -

cdr3_nt: TGTGCCAGCAGCTCAGGGCTGGGGGATCAGCCCCAGCATTTT
cdr3_aa: CASSSGLGDQPQHF
clone_size: -
j_call: TRBJ1-5
v_call: TRBV27
d_call: -

cdr3_nt: TGCGCCAGCAGCTTGCCTAGCGGGAGTGCAGATACGCAGTATTTT
cdr3_aa: CASSLPSGSADTQYF
clone_size: -
j_call: TRBJ2-3
v_call: TRBV5-1
d_call: TRBD2

cdr3_nt: TGTGCCAGCAGCTATGGGGTAGTAGCCTACGAGCAGTACTTC
cdr3_aa: CASSYGVVAYEQYF
clone_size: -
j_call: TRBJ2-7
v_call: TRBV7-2
d_call: -

cdr3_nt: TGTGCCTGGTCAGGGACTGAAGCTTTCTTT
cdr3_aa: CAWSGTEAFF
clone_size: -
j_call: TRBJ1-1
v_call: TRBV30
d_call: -

cdr3_nt: TGCGCCAGCAGCTCCGGGACAGGCTCCTACGAGCAGTACTTC
cdr3_aa: CASSSGTGSYEQYF
clone_size: -
j_call: TRBJ2-7
v_call: TRBV5-1
d_call: TRBD1

cdr3_nt: TGTGCCAGCAGTTTCAGCGGGAGGACTACAGATACGCAGTATTTT
cdr3_aa: CASSFSGRTTDTQYF
clone_size: few
j_call: TRBJ2-3
v_call: TRBV28
d_call: TRBD2

cdr3_nt: TGTGCCAGCATCGAGCCCGGAGGCACTGAAGCTTTCTTT
cdr3_aa: CASIEPGGTEAFF
clone_size: few
j_call: TRBJ1-1
v_call: TRBV6-5
d_call: -

cdr3_nt: TGCAGCGTCCTCCGGGGGTTCCAAGAGACCCAGTACTTC
cdr3_aa: CSVLRGFQETQYF
clone_size: -
j_call: TRBJ2-5
v_call: TRBV29-1
d_call: -

cdr3_nt: TGCAGCGTTGATCTGTCTGGGGGCAACGAGCAGTACTTC
cdr3_aa: CSVDLSGGNEQYF
clone_size: -
j_call: TRBJ2-7
v_call: TRBV29-1
d_call: -

cdr3_nt: TGTGCCAGCAACGGACTGGACCCTCTACAGGACTATGGCTACACCTTC
cdr3_aa: CASNGLDPLQDYGYTF
clone_size: -
j_call: TRBJ1-2
v_call: TRBV7-2
d_call: -

cdr3_nt: TGTGCCTGGAGTTGGGGGAGAAGTCGTGGTGAGCAGTTCTTC
cdr3_aa: CAWSWGRSRGEQFF
clone_size: -
j_call: TRBJ2-1
v_call: TRBV30
d_call: -

cdr3_nt: TGTGCCAGCAGCTTAGGATCCCAAAGAAACATTCAGTACTTC
cdr3_aa: CASSLGSQRNIQYF
clone_size: -
j_call: TRBJ2-4
v_call: TRBV7-2
d_call: -

cdr3_nt: TGTGCCAGCAGCTTAGGCGGCGGGAGGAACATTCAGTACTTC
cdr3_aa: CASSLGGGRNIQYF
clone_size: -
j_call: TRBJ2-4
v_call: TRBV13
d_call: TRBD2

cdr3_nt: TGTGCCATCCGGACTAGCGGGAAGGGGACAGATACGCAGTATTTT
cdr3_aa: CAIRTSGKGTDTQYF
clone_size: -
j_call: TRBJ2-3
v_call: TRBV10-3
d_call: TRBD2

cdr3_nt: TGCGCCAGCAACCCGATCGTGGGGGGTGATGGCTACACCTTC
cdr3_aa: CASNPIVGGDGYTF
clone_size: -
j_call: TRBJ1-2
v_call: TRBV5-1
d_call: -

cdr3_nt: TGTGCCAGTACGCTAACAGGGAACACTGAAGCTTTCTTT
cdr3_aa: CASTLTGNTEAFF
clone_size: -
j_call: TRBJ1-1
v_call: TRBV19
d_call: -

cdr3_nt: TGTGCCAGCAGCAGGGGACTCCAAGAGACCCAGTACTTC
cdr3_aa: CASSRGLQETQYF
clone_size: -
j_call: TRBJ2-5
v_call: TRBV5-4
d_call: -

cdr3_nt: TGCGCCAGCAGCTTGTCGCCCTCCGGGACAGCCTCCTACGAGCAGTACTTC
cdr3_aa: CASSLSPSGTASYEQYF
clone_size: few
j_call: TRBJ2-7
v_call: TRBV5-1
d_call: TRBD1

cdr3_nt: TGTGCCAGCAGCTTGTCGACGGCGAGGGAGACCCAGTACTTC
cdr3_aa: CASSLSTARETQYF
clone_size: few
j_call: TRBJ2-5
v_call: TRBV5-4
d_call: -

cdr3_nt: TGTGCCTGGAGTTATGGGACAGGGACCTATGGCTACACCTTC
cdr3_aa: CAWSYGTGTYGYTF
clone_size: -
j_call: TRBJ1-2
v_call: TRBV30
d_call: TRBD1

cdr3_nt: TGTGCCAGCAGCTTCCTCCGATCGGGGACCCAGTACTTC
cdr3_aa: CASSFLRSGTQYF
clone_size: -
j_call: TRBJ2-5
v_call: TRBV7-2
d_call: -